The 2 T cell receptor beta chains listed next were all sequenced from one sample in a study of patients and donors after allogeneic stem cell transplantation (dated by TCRdb to about 2020). To prepare the library, RT-PCR was applied. Reads for this sample came from a NextSeq 550. The public reads were run again by TCRdb, first through fastp at Q25 and then through MiXCR, and only productive beta chains were kept. Rows are unified per CDR3 protein, each entry keeping the most common DNA and genes. Present in this sample are about 90,000 distinct CDR3 sequences, around 48% of which were seen just once. The ten top clones hold 60% to 65% of the sample. The sample comprised blood, either unsorted or a sorted T cell fraction (not recorded which). The source of these receptors is a human donor who was either an allogeneic HSCT recipient or a stem cell or donor lymphocyte infusion donor (not recorded which). It is not recorded whose cells these are; they may come from a transplant donor.

The CDR3 sequence: CASSFLAGYTGELFF. Written as DNA, the CDR3 is TGTGCCAGCAGTTTCCTAGCCGGATACACCGGGGAGCTGTTTTTT. This chain connects TRBV27 to TRBJ2-2; D might be TRBD2 (5 bases). Between the trimmed V and J ends, which lost 3 bases and 3 bases, there was a span of 11 bases. Germline loops: CDR1 MNHEY, CDR2 SMNVEV (reference sequence). The CDR3 has 15 residues.

The gene calls are TRBV11-2 and TRBJ1-6, with D perhaps matching TRBD1 (5 bases). Germline V gene sequence: CDR1 SGHAT, CDR2 FQNNGV. This CDR3 is 17 amino acids long. V lost 0 bases and J 8 bases, leaving 17 bases between the germline ends. The chain's CDR3 is CASSLDRRGSSHSPLHF. The CDR3, as DNA: TGTGCCAGCAGCTTAGATCGGAGGGGATCGAGCCATTCACCCCTCCACTTT. Filled out from reference TRBV11-2 and TRBJ1-6, the complete variable domain reads EAGVAQSPRYKIIEKRQSVAFWCNPISGHATLYWYQQILGQGPKLLIQFQNNGVVDDSQLPKDRFSAERLKGVDSTLKIQPAKLEDSAVYLCASSLDRRGSSHSPLHFGNGTRLTVT.